A selection of T cell receptor beta chains follows, all from one sample in a study of T cells in Graves' hyperthyroidism and ophthalmopathy. TCRdb re-analysed the multiplex PCR reads in MiXCR, keeping a single row per CDR3 protein. The sample carries roughly 240,000 distinct CDR3 sequences, about 15% recorded once. The specimen sequenced was blood. Receptor source: a woman under 30 with Graves' ophthalmopathy. The CDR3 runs from the conserved cysteine through the conserved F or W. D genes are given only for firm matches. Not every row has a clone size; where given, it reads once, few, many or a size class.

TRBV9	.	TRBD1	TRBJ1-4	TGTGCCAGCAGCCCACAGGGGACTAATGAAAAACTGTTTTTT	CASSPQGTNEKLFF
TRBV12-3/TRBV12-4	many	TRBD1	TRBJ1-2	TGTGCCAGCAGTTCGACAGGGATTGGCTACACCTTC	CASSSTGIGYTF
TRBV27	many	.	TRBJ2-5	TGTGCCAGCAGTTTTCGGCAGCCTTATTCGGGGGAGACCCAGTACTTC	CASSFRQPYSGETQYF
TRBV3-1	many	TRBD1	TRBJ1-2	TGTGCCAGCAGCCAAGGTCCAGGGGGCAGGGGCTACACCTTC	CASSQGPGGRGYTF
TRBV27	many	.	TRBJ1-6	TGTGCCAGCAGTTCCCCCCTTAGAGGTCCCACGAATTCACCCCTCCACTTT	CASSSPLRGPTNSPLHF
TRBV20-1	many	.	TRBJ2-2	TGCAGTGCTATGTGGGGCGGGGAGCTGTTTTTT	CSAMWGGELFF
TRBV4-2	many	TRBD2	TRBJ2-3	TGTGCCAGCAGCCAAAAGCGGGAGAGAACAGATACGCAGTATTTT	CASSQKRERTDTQYF
TRBV20-1	many	.	TRBJ2-3	TGCAGTGCTACCTCGGGACGGTTCACAGATACGCAGTATTTT	CSATSGRFTDTQYF
TRBV7-3	many	.	TRBJ1-1	TGTGCCAGCAGCTCAAAAGGGGATACTGAAGCTTTCTTT	CASSSKGDTEAFF
TRBV12-3/TRBV12-4	many	TRBD1	TRBJ1-4	TGTGCCAGCAGTCTAACAGGGGGCTGGGGAAGGAATGAAAAACTGTTTTTT	CASSLTGGWGRNEKLFF
TRBV13	many	TRBD1	TRBJ1-5	TGTGCCAGCAGCACAGGGGATCAGCCCCAGCATTTT	CASSTGDQPQHF
TRBV5-1	many	.	TRBJ2-5	TGCGCCAGCAGCTTGGCCTCGTTCGTTCAGGGCAGGGAGACCCAGTACTTC	CASSLASFVQGRETQYF
TRBV7-9	many	TRBD1	TRBJ1-1	TGTGCCAGCAGATCACAGGGGGGGGGAGAAGCTTTCTTT	CASRSQGGGEAFF
TRBV10-3	many	.	TRBJ1-1	TGTGCCATCAGTGAGTTTTCGGACGGAAACACTGAAGCTTTCTTT	CAISEFSDGNTEAFF
TRBV10-2	.	.	TRBJ1-3	TGCGCCAGCTCCGGGGGGCCTGGAAACACCATATATTTT	CASSGGPGNTIYF
TRBV7-2	.	.	TRBJ1-1	TGTGCCAGCAGCTCCCAGGGGATGAACACTGTAGCTTTCTTT	CASSSQGMNTVAFF
TRBV19	many	TRBD2	TRBJ2-1	TGTGCCAGTAGCCTAAGCATAGCGGGAGCCGGACTGGGCTCCTACAATGAGCAGTTCTTC	CASSLSIAGAGLGSYNEQFF
TRBV10-3	many	.	TRBJ2-7	TGTGCCATCCTCGCGGGCGAGCGAGGGGACGAGCAGTACTTC	CAILAGERGDEQYF
TRBV2	.	TRBD2	TRBJ2-3	TGTGCCAGCAGCAGGACTAGCGGGGGAAACACAGATACGCAGTATTTT	CASSRTSGGNTDTQYF
TRBV6-2/TRBV6-3	.	TRBD2	TRBJ2-1	TGTGCCAGCAGTTACGTGCGGGGGGGGCGCGAGCAGTTCTTC	CASSYVRGGREQFF
TRBV19	few	.	TRBJ1-4	TGTGCCAGTAGCCCACCGGGACTTAGGTTCGAAAAACTGTTTTTT	CASSPPGLRFEKLFF
TRBV28	many	TRBD1	TRBJ2-5	TGTGCCAGCAGACGGACAGGGGACGAGACCCAGTACTTC	CASRRTGDETQYF
TRBV5-6	.	.	TRBJ1-3	TGTGCCAGCAGCTTGTATCCCGACGGGACTGGAAACACCATATATTTT	CASSLYPDGTGNTIYF
TRBV6-1	.	TRBD1	TRBJ1-2	TGTGCCAGCAGCCGATTAGGACAGGTCGATGGCTACACCTTC	CASSRLGQVDGYTF
TRBV4-2	few	TRBD2	TRBJ2-5	TGTGCCAGCAGCCAAGATCTACTAGCGGGGTACCAAGAGACCCAGTACTTC	CASSQDLLAGYQETQYF
TRBV7-2	many	.	TRBJ1-1	TGTGCCAGCAGCCAAACAGGTCACACTGAAGCTTTCTTT	CASSQTGHTEAFF
TRBV5-4	many	TRBD1	TRBJ1-2	TGTGCCAGCAGCTGGAACCGGGACAGGGGTCTCTATGGCTACACCTTC	CASSWNRDRGLYGYTF
TRBV7-8	many	.	TRBJ2-5	TGTGCCAGCAGCCTCGTCGAGTACCAAGAGACCCAGTACTTC	CASSLVEYQETQYF